A selection of T cell receptor beta chains follows, all from one sample in a study of PD-1 blockade in classical Hodgkin lymphoma. Method: immunoSEQ multiplex PCR; TCRdb's copy keeps in-frame clones and lacks some. The sample contains 40,000 to 50,000 clones, 55% to 70% of which appear only once. The sample here was peripheral blood mononuclear cells (PBMCs), taken before the fourth cycle of nivolumab. Every receptor here comes from a human donor with classical Hodgkin lymphoma. CDR3s include the opening cysteine and the closing phenylalanine or tryptophan. The D gene is left open where the match is weak. Clone size is not always given. Where it is, it says once, few, many or a class for expanded clones.

abundance: NA; d_gene: TRBD1; v_gene: TRBV27; j_gene: TRBJ1-6; CDR3nt: TGTGCCAGCAGTCCTACAGGGGCGGGGTCACCCCTCCACTTT; CDR3aa: CASSPTGAGSPLHF
abundance: few; d_gene: TRBD1; v_gene: TRBV30; j_gene: TRBJ2-7; CDR3nt: TGTGCCTGGAGTAGGGGGACAGGGAGCGAGCAGTACTTC; CDR3aa: CAWSRGTGSEQYF
abundance: NA; d_gene: NA; v_gene: TRBV19; j_gene: TRBJ2-5; CDR3nt: TGTGCCGAGGGGGGACAGTCGCCCCAAGAGACCCAGTACTTC; CDR3aa: CAEGGQSPQETQYF
abundance: large; d_gene: NA; v_gene: TRBV27; j_gene: TRBJ1-5; CDR3nt: TGTGCCAGCAGTCCAGATGCCACGACATTGGAGCAGCCCCAGCATTTT; CDR3aa: CASSPDATTLEQPQHF
abundance: NA; d_gene: TRBD2; v_gene: TRBV7-6; j_gene: TRBJ2-2; CDR3nt: TGTGCCAGCAGCATTCTTAGCGGGGGAGACACCGGGGAGCTGTTTTTT; CDR3aa: CASSILSGGDTGELFF
abundance: NA; d_gene: TRBD1; v_gene: TRBV28; j_gene: TRBJ2-7; CDR3nt: TGTGCCAGCAGTAGCCGCATACAGGGGGAATTTTACGAGCAGTACTTC; CDR3aa: CASSSRIQGEFYEQYF
abundance: few; d_gene: NA; v_gene: TRBV6-6; j_gene: TRBJ1-3; CDR3nt: TGTGCCAGCAGGGCCACAGCTTCTGGAAACACCATATATTTT; CDR3aa: CASRATASGNTIYF
abundance: NA; d_gene: NA; v_gene: TRBV28; j_gene: TRBJ2-4; CDR3nt: TGTGCCAGCATTGGGAGCAGGCTGTTGGACATTCAGTACTTC; CDR3aa: CASIGSRLLDIQYF
abundance: NA; d_gene: NA; v_gene: TRBV5-4; j_gene: TRBJ2-7; CDR3nt: TGTGCCAGCAGCTCTTACTACGAGCAGTACTTC; CDR3aa: CASSSYYEQYF
abundance: NA; d_gene: NA; v_gene: TRBV5-1; j_gene: TRBJ2-7; CDR3nt: TGCGCCAGCAGCTTTGACGGGGTCGGATACTACGAGCAGTACTTC; CDR3aa: CASSFDGVGYYEQYF
abundance: NA; d_gene: NA; v_gene: TRBV9; j_gene: TRBJ2-1; CDR3nt: TGTGCCAGCAGCGGATTAGCAGGGGCCTACAATGAGCAGTTCTTC; CDR3aa: CASSGLAGAYNEQFF
abundance: NA; d_gene: TRBD1; v_gene: TRBV4-1; j_gene: TRBJ1-3; CDR3nt: TGCGCCAGCAGGAAGATCGACAGGGAACCAAACACCATATATTTT; CDR3aa: CASRKIDREPNTIYF
abundance: once; d_gene: TRBD2; v_gene: TRBV5-6; j_gene: TRBJ2-7; CDR3nt: TGTGCCAGCAGCGCGGGACTAGCGGGGGGAATATACGAGCAGTACTTC; CDR3aa: CASSAGLAGGIYEQYF
abundance: few; d_gene: NA; v_gene: TRBV18; j_gene: TRBJ2-5; CDR3nt: TGTGCCAGCTCACTCAGACCGGAACAAGAGACCCAGTACTTC; CDR3aa: CASSLRPEQETQYF
abundance: medium-sized; d_gene: TRBD2; v_gene: TRBV4-1; j_gene: TRBJ2-7; CDR3nt: TGCGCCAGCAGCCGGGGGGGAGGGTCTGTCAACGAGCAGTACTTC; CDR3aa: CASSRGGGSVNEQYF
abundance: NA; d_gene: NA; v_gene: TRBV6-5; j_gene: TRBJ1-1; CDR3nt: TGTGCCAGCAGTTACGGGTTTGAAGCTTTCTTT; CDR3aa: CASSYGFEAFF
abundance: NA; d_gene: TRBD2; v_gene: TRBV29-1; j_gene: TRBJ2-1; CDR3nt: TGCAGCGTTCCCCCTACAAAGGGGACTAGGGTCGGGAATGAGCAGTTCTTC; CDR3aa: CSVPPTKGTRVGNEQFF
abundance: NA; d_gene: TRBD1; v_gene: TRBV7-8; j_gene: TRBJ2-3; CDR3nt: TGTGCCAGCACCGATCAGGGGGCCAGAGATACGCAGTATTTT; CDR3aa: CASTDQGARDTQYF
abundance: NA; d_gene: TRBD1; v_gene: TRBV7-8; j_gene: TRBJ2-5; CDR3nt: TGTGCCAGCAGCTCGGGACAGACCCAAGAGACCCAGTACTTC; CDR3aa: CASSSGQTQETQYF
abundance: NA; d_gene: NA; v_gene: TRBV15; j_gene: TRBJ1-1; CDR3nt: TGTGCCACCAGCAGAGACCAGAACACTGAAGCTTTCTTT; CDR3aa: CATSRDQNTEAFF
abundance: NA; d_gene: NA; v_gene: TRBV7-9; j_gene: TRBJ2-5; CDR3nt: TGTGCCAGCAGCTTTAAGGTTGGGGGAAACCAAGAGACCCAGTACTTC; CDR3aa: CASSFKVGGNQETQYF
abundance: NA; d_gene: NA; v_gene: TRBV30; j_gene: TRBJ2-3; CDR3nt: TGTGCCTGGAGCACCCTCACAGATACGCAGTATTTT; CDR3aa: CAWSTLTDTQYF
abundance: NA; d_gene: NA; v_gene: TRBV4-3; j_gene: TRBJ2-1; CDR3nt: TGCGCCAGCAGCCAAGATGGGCCAGGGGAGCAGTTCTTC; CDR3aa: CASSQDGPGEQFF
abundance: NA; d_gene: NA; v_gene: TRBV10-3; j_gene: TRBJ2-7; CDR3nt: TGTGCCATCAGTGAGTTCGGGGTAGGGGGCGAGCAGTACTTC; CDR3aa: CAISEFGVGGEQYF
abundance: NA; d_gene: NA; v_gene: TRBV23-1; j_gene: TRBJ1-2; CDR3nt: TGCGCCAGCAGTCAGACCTATGGCTACACCTTC; CDR3aa: CASSQTYGYTF
abundance: NA; d_gene: NA; v_gene: TRBV7-6; j_gene: TRBJ2-7; CDR3nt: TGTGCCAGCAGCCAACCCACTCGGAGGGGTACCGACTACGAGCAGTACTTC; CDR3aa: CASSQPTRRGTDYEQYF
abundance: NA; d_gene: TRBD1; v_gene: TRBV5-6; j_gene: TRBJ1-1; CDR3nt: TGTGCCAGCAGCTTGGGGGACAGGGAATGGAACACTGAAGCTTTCTTT; CDR3aa: CASSLGDREWNTEAFF
abundance: NA; d_gene: NA; v_gene: TRBV2; j_gene: TRBJ1-4; CDR3nt: TGTGCCAGCATTATAGATGCAACTAATGAAAAACTGTTTTTT; CDR3aa: CASIIDATNEKLFF
abundance: medium-sized; d_gene: NA; v_gene: TRBV7-9; j_gene: TRBJ1-5; CDR3nt: TGTGCCAGCAGCTCCCGGGACGGAAATCAGCCCCAGCATTTT; CDR3aa: CASSSRDGNQPQHF
abundance: NA; d_gene: TRBD1; v_gene: TRBV5-1; j_gene: TRBJ2-3; CDR3nt: TGCGCCAGCAGCTTGGGGACAGGCAACACAGATACGCAGTATTTT; CDR3aa: CASSLGTGNTDTQYF
abundance: NA; d_gene: NA; v_gene: TRBV15; j_gene: TRBJ2-5; CDR3nt: TGTGCCACCCTTGCTTATGGCCAAGAGACCCAGTACTTC; CDR3aa: CATLAYGQETQYF
abundance: NA; d_gene: NA; v_gene: TRBV2; j_gene: TRBJ2-7; CDR3nt: TGTGCCAGCAGTGAATCCCACGAGCAGTACTTC; CDR3aa: CASSESHEQYF
abundance: few; d_gene: TRBD2; v_gene: TRBV5-1; j_gene: TRBJ2-2; CDR3nt: TGCGCCAGCAGCTCACTAGCGGGGGGCACCGGGGAGCTGTTTTTT; CDR3aa: CASSSLAGGTGELFF
abundance: few; d_gene: NA; v_gene: TRBV14; j_gene: TRBJ2-1; CDR3nt: TGTGCCAGCAGCCTAATATCCTACAATGAGCAGTTCTTC; CDR3aa: CASSLISYNEQFF
abundance: NA; d_gene: NA; v_gene: TRBV7-2; j_gene: TRBJ1-1; CDR3nt: TGTGCCAGCAGCTTAGAAGGGGACACTGAAGCTTTCTTT; CDR3aa: CASSLEGDTEAFF
abundance: medium-sized; d_gene: NA; v_gene: TRBV27; j_gene: TRBJ1-1; CDR3nt: TGTGCCAGCAGTTTTGGCGTTGTCGGCACTGAAGCTTTCTTT; CDR3aa: CASSFGVVGTEAFF
abundance: few; d_gene: NA; v_gene: TRBV5-1; j_gene: TRBJ2-2; CDR3nt: TGCGCCAGCAGCTTGGGTGGGACACCCAACACCGGGGAGCTGTTTTTT; CDR3aa: CASSLGGTPNTGELFF
abundance: NA; d_gene: NA; v_gene: TRBV6-4; j_gene: TRBJ1-1; CDR3nt: TGTGCCAGCAGAGAGGGGGGGCAAGCTGAAGCTTTCTTT; CDR3aa: CASREGGQAEAFF
abundance: few; d_gene: TRBD2; v_gene: TRBV6-6; j_gene: TRBJ2-1; CDR3nt: TGTGCCAGCAGTTTCAAGACTAGCGGGGTCGATGAGCAGTTCTTC; CDR3aa: CASSFKTSGVDEQFF
abundance: few; d_gene: NA; v_gene: TRBV13; j_gene: TRBJ1-1; CDR3nt: TGTGCCAGCAGCCCGTGGGCGAACACTGAAGCTTTCTTT; CDR3aa: CASSPWANTEAFF
abundance: NA; d_gene: TRBD2; v_gene: TRBV4-1; j_gene: TRBJ2-7; CDR3nt: TGCGCCAGCAGCCAAGTTACGGGGGGGACTTCCTACGAGCAGTACTTC; CDR3aa: CASSQVTGGTSYEQYF
abundance: NA; d_gene: TRBD2; v_gene: TRBV11-2; j_gene: TRBJ2-1; CDR3nt: TGTGCCAGCAGACCCCCGGGGGGGAGCTCCTACAATGAGCAGTTCTTC; CDR3aa: CASRPPGGSSYNEQFF
abundance: NA; d_gene: NA; v_gene: TRBV9; j_gene: TRBJ1-4; CDR3nt: TGTGCCAGCGGCACCTTCGGGGATGAAAAACTGTTTTTT; CDR3aa: CASGTFGDEKLFF
abundance: NA; d_gene: TRBD2; v_gene: TRBV7-8; j_gene: TRBJ2-1; CDR3nt: TGTGCCAGCCGTAGCGGGGGACTTTACAATGAGCAGTTCTTC; CDR3aa: CASRSGGLYNEQFF
abundance: NA; d_gene: NA; v_gene: TRBV7-2; j_gene: TRBJ1-5; CDR3nt: TGTGCCAGCAGCTTAGGGGGATTTGGGTCAGGGGTTAGCAATCAGCCCCAGCATTTT; CDR3aa: CASSLGGFGSGVSNQPQHF
abundance: NA; d_gene: NA; v_gene: TRBV7-2; j_gene: TRBJ2-5; CDR3nt: TGTGCCAGCAGCTACGTGGATACGGAGACCCAGTACTTC; CDR3aa: CASSYVDTETQYF
abundance: NA; d_gene: TRBD2; v_gene: TRBV5-1; j_gene: TRBJ2-3; CDR3nt: TGCGCCAGCAGCCAATTGACTAGCGGCCTCCGTACGCAGTATTTT; CDR3aa: CASSQLTSGLRTQYF
abundance: NA; d_gene: NA; v_gene: TRBV19; j_gene: TRBJ2-2; CDR3nt: TGTGCCAGTAGTATAGTATCAAGGGAGACCGGGGAGCTGTTTTTT; CDR3aa: CASSIVSRETGELFF
abundance: NA; d_gene: NA; v_gene: TRBV4-2; j_gene: TRBJ1-2; CDR3nt: TGTGCCAGCAGCCAAGAGGTCCCGCGACCAGGGAACTATGGCTACACCTTC; CDR3aa: CASSQEVPRPGNYGYTF
abundance: medium-sized; d_gene: NA; v_gene: TRBV4-1; j_gene: TRBJ1-5; CDR3nt: TGCGCCAGCAGCCAAAGCAACATGGGGCTTAGCAATCAGCCCCAGCATTTT; CDR3aa: CASSQSNMGLSNQPQHF
abundance: NA; d_gene: NA; v_gene: TRBV19; j_gene: TRBJ1-4; CDR3nt: TGTGCCAGTAGTCCAACAGGTTACCCTACCTTATTTTTT; CDR3aa: CASSPTGYPTLFF
abundance: NA; d_gene: NA; v_gene: TRBV7-2; j_gene: TRBJ1-3; CDR3nt: TGTGCCAGCAGCTTCGCAGGGGCGGGGTCTGGAAACACCATATATTTT; CDR3aa: CASSFAGAGSGNTIYF
abundance: NA; d_gene: NA; v_gene: TRBV6-5; j_gene: TRBJ2-5; CDR3nt: TGTGCCAGCAGTCCCGGGGAGACCCAGTACTTC; CDR3aa: CASSPGETQYF
abundance: once; d_gene: NA; v_gene: TRBV27; j_gene: TRBJ2-3; CDR3nt: TGTGCCAGCAGTTTTACGGGGGGCACAGATACGCAGTATTTT; CDR3aa: CASSFTGGTDTQYF
abundance: few; d_gene: NA; v_gene: TRBV6-6; j_gene: TRBJ2-2; CDR3nt: TGTGCCAGCGGAACCCGGATCGCAGGGACCGGGGAGCTGTTTTTT; CDR3aa: CASGTRIAGTGELFF
abundance: NA; d_gene: NA; v_gene: TRBV7-9; j_gene: TRBJ2-1; CDR3nt: TGTGCCAGCAGCTTCAAAACTGAGCAGTTCTTC; CDR3aa: CASSFKTEQFF
abundance: NA; d_gene: TRBD2; v_gene: TRBV29-1; j_gene: TRBJ2-3; CDR3nt: TGCAGCGTTTTTGGCGGGGGGATAGCGGATACGCAGTATTTT; CDR3aa: CSVFGGGIADTQYF